This paragraph reports one T cell receptor (beta chain). Its antigen is unknown. It has no much larger one-base neighbor in the sample; base qualities were not kept. The data were obtained in a study of blood T cell repertoires in COVID-19 (dated by TCRdb to the early 2020s). Concerning the study at large: Samples from collaborators originated in the United States, Italy and Spain and spanned both the acute and convalescent phases of COVID-19. Subjects who had been exposed to COVID-19, were actively infected with it, or had recovered from it provided the deeply sampled blood TCRbeta repertoires that made up the dataset. Sample metadata almost always included a de-identified subject ID, COVID-19 status, age in years and sex. Where available, HLA class I and class II types were obtained from metadata supplied by the sample provider rather than from assay-based typing. The samples were drawn from the first 160 participants of the ongoing ImmuneRACE study and from 1,200 or so subjects provided by 6 global collaborators. The repertoires were released in a freely available public database intended as a resource for research on the immune response to SARS-CoV-2. The prospective study material was composed of cDNA or gDNA derived from T cells, B-cell-depleted T cells, or PBMCs.

The CDR3 contains 15 residues, cysteine and phenylalanine counted. Only CDR3 DNA is held: 45 bases, read in frame from base 1. Reading the germline V gene gives CDR1 SGHRS and CDR2 YFSETQ. The V end loses 5 bases and the J end loses 4 bases, and a stretch of 15 bases separates them. TCRbeta CDR3 regions were amplified from genomic DNA using the immunoSEQ Assay, a bias-controlled multiplex PCR. The original methods were these. The number of nucleated cells in each sample was estimated by amplification of reference gene primers within the assay. To quantify the absolute abundance of each unique TCRbeta CDR3 rearrangement, sequence reads were collapsed and filtered. For each sample, productive Simpson clonality was calculated as the square root of Simpson's diversity index across productive rearrangements. TCRdb retrieved this table from immuneACCESS and kept in-frame rearrangements only. Not all clones are present; in checked studies, unresolved V genes account for under half, and no reason is known for the remainder. V and J calls and clone size follow that table, whereas D and trimming were derived from the DNA. The sample data list about 130,000 clones, and around 76% of these were observed just once. The ten top clones hold around 5.5% of the sample.

Whole blood was collected in K2EDTA tubes by collaborating institutions according to the institutions' own protocols. Collaborator samples were shipped for TCRbeta analysis as frozen whole blood, isolated PBMCs, or DNA extracted from either sample type. Broad study findings and their caveats: Clinical and demographic metadata were provided uncurated, with the amount varying by source and participant.

The sequence came from a man aged 60 to 69 with acute or convalescent COVID-19. This receptor chain uses TRBV5-1 and TRBJ1-4; TRBD1 is perhaps the D gene, given 6 matching bases. Sequenced material: peripheral blood. CDR3 sequence: CASSQQQGNNEKLFF. The DNA sequence reads TGCGCCAGCAGTCAACAACAGGGCAATAATGAAAAACTGTTTTTT.